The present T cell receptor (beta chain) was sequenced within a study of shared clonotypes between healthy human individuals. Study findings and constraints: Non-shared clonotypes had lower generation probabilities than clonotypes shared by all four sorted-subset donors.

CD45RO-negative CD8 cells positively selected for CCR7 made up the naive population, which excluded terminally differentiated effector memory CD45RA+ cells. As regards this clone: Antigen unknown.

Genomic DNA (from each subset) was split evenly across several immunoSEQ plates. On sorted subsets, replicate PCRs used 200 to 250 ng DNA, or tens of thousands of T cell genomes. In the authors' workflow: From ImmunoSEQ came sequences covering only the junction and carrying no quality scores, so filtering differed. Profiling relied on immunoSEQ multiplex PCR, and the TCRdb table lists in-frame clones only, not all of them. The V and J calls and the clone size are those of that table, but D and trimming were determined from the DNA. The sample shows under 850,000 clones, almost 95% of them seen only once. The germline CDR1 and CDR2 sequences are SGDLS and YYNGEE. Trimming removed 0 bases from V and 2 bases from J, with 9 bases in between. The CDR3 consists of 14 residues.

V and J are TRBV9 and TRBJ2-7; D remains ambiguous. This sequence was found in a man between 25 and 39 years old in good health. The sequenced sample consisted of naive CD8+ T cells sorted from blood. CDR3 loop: CASSVGQLPYEQYF. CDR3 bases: TGTGCCAGCAGCGTAGGTCAGCTGCCCTACGAGCAGTACTTC. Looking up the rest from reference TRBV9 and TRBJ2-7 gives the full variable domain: DSGVTQTPKHLITATGQRVTLRCSPRSGDLSVYWYQQSLDQGLQFLIQYYNGEERAKGNILERFSAQQFPDLHSELNLSSLELGDSALYFCASSVGQLPYEQYFGPGTRLTVT.